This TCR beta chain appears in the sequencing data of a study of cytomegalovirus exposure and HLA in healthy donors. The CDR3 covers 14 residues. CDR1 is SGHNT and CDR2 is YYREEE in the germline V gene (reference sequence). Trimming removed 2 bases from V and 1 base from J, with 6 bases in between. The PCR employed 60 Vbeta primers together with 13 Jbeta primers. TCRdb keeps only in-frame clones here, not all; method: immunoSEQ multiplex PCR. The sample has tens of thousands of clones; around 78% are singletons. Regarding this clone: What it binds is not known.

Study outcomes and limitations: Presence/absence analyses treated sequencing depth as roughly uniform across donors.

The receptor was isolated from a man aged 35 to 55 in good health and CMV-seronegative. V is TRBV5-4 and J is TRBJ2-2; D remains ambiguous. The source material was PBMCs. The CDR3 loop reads CASSFVRNTGELFF. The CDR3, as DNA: TGTGCCAGCAGCTTCGTCCGGAACACCGGGGAGCTGTTTTTT.